The source of this T cell receptor gamma chain is a study of γδ T cells in repeated Plasmodium falciparum infection. Turning to the study itself: Four controlled malaria infections with P. falciparum NF54 spanned around 91 weeks. Timepoints: baseline, immediately before selected infections, and 21 days after every infection.

The CDR3 runs 15 residues. V lost 1 base and J lost 2; bases outside the gene matches: 8. Per the germline V gene, CDR1 is EGSNGY and CDR2 is YDSYNSKV. Gammadelta T cells were flow-sorted from PBMC into Vgamma9/Vdelta2+ and Vdelta2-negative populations for bulk analysis. Sequencing covered both gamma and delta TCR chains per sample. TCRdb repeated clone calling on the multiplex PCR reads with CATT. The data hold roughly 27,000 gamma-chain clones, with 3% observed a single time. In this sample, this clone turned up many times. Its matching antigen is unknown. Study results and caveats: Repeated controlled infections reportedly drove waves of new clonotype selection in Vdelta2-negative, mostly Vdelta1+, gammadelta repertoires.

Sequencing input: gamma-delta T cells from blood. The chain recombines TRGV2 with TRGJ1 or TRGJ2. The sequence was collected from a pool of human donors (malaria-infected and uninfected, not separated). CDR3 loop: CATWDGIGYYYKKLF. Here the CDR3 DNA reads TGTGCCACCTGGGACGGAATTGGTTATTATTATAAGAAACTCTTT.